These 11 T cell receptor beta chains came from one sample sequenced in a study of blood T cells in healthy people across ages. Using a J-beta primer mix together with a sample-barcoded 5' primer, a second PCR was run for roughly 6 to 12 cycles. TCRdb processed the 5' RACE reads anew with MiXCR; each CDR3 protein has one entry. The sample yields around 800,000 distinct CDR3 sequences, 25% to 30% seen once. These data also formed part of another study, on T cells of mothers and their children.

The sample consisted of blood. These receptors all come from a boy aged 5-17 years in good health.

This clonotype was counted between two and nine times. V is TRBV7-3 and J is TRBJ2-5, with D hard to call. V was clipped by 5 bases and J by 5 bases, with 12 bases between them. The CDR3 contains 13 residues. Germline V gene sequence: CDR1 SGHTA, CDR2 FQGTGA. The CDR3 DNA is TGTGCCAGCAGCCGACTTGAGAGGGAGACCCAGTACTTC. Amino acids: CASSRLERETQYF.

In its sample, this clonotype was seen a few times. V is TRBV4-2 and J is TRBJ1-1; D perhaps matches TRBD1 (5 bases). The CDR3 contains 16 residues. Looked up from germline, CDR1 is LGHNA and CDR2 is YNFKEQ. Trimming took 1 base from V and 2 from J, leaving 14 bases between them. The CDR3 reads CASSQGEGEGNTEAFF. CDR3 nucleotide sequence: TGTGCCAGCAGCCAAGGAGAAGGGGAAGGAAACACTGAAGCTTTCTTT.

The chain uses TRBV9 and TRBJ2-5; no definite D call. CDR3 length: 14 residues. Germline-derived CDR1 and CDR2 are SGDLS and YYNGEE. V gave up 0 bases and J gave up 4 bases, with 10 bases separating them. This chain's CDR3 is CASSVGVPPETQYF. The DNA of the CDR3 is TGTGCCAGCAGCGTAGGGGTGCCCCCAGAGACCCAGTACTTC.

This chain links TRBV4-1 with TRBJ2-7; 7 bases match TRBD1. The junction had 3 bases not matched to a gene; V was cut back by 2 bases and J by 2 bases. Germline loops: CDR1 MGHRA, CDR2 YSYEKL. The CDR3 is made up of 14 amino acids. The CDR3 loop reads CASSQTGDPYEQYF. The CDR3 nucleotides are TGCGCCAGCAGCCAAACAGGGGACCCCTACGAGCAGTACTTC.

A few counts support this clonotype. In DNA, the CDR3 is TGCGCCAGCAGCTTGGAGTGGGGCCGAGAGACCCAGTACTTC. Residues: CASSLEWGRETQYF. The chain carries TRBV5-1 and TRBJ2-5; tentatively, D is TRBD1 (5 bases). The CDR3 has 14 residues. V was cut by 0 bases and J by 4 bases, with 10 bases left in between. Germline values: CDR1 SGHRS, CDR2 YFSETQ.

The CDR3 DNA is TGCAGCGTATCCGGGGGGGCCTACAATGAGCAGTTCTTC. Translating gives CSVSGGAYNEQFF. The chain is built from TRBV29-1 and TRBJ2-1; 8 nucleotides agree with TRBD2. The CDR3 spans 13 residues. Germline CDR1 SQVTM, CDR2 ANQGSEA. V was clipped by 6 bases and J by 2 bases; unmatched bases: 3.

The CDR3: CASSQGTANQPQHF. In DNA, the CDR3 is TGTGCCAGCAGCCAAGGGACAGCTAATCAGCCCCAGCATTTT. This chain links TRBV12-3 or TRBV12-4 with TRBJ1-5; TRBD1 matches at 7 bases. V lost 6 bases and J lost 4; bases outside the gene matches: 6. This CDR3 contains 14 residues.

The chain employs TRBV28 and TRBJ1-1; unclear D gene. V shed 3 bases and J shed 5 bases, with 22 bases lying between them. CDR1 is MDHEN, CDR2 SYDVKM, per germline. This CDR3 spans 17 amino acids. As DNA, the CDR3 is TGTGCCAGCAGTTTTAACCGGGCCTCGCTAGGAGGAACTGAAGCTTTCTTT. Translation gives CASSFNRASLGGTEAFF.

The chain carries TRBV5-1 and TRBJ2-5; D possibly corresponds to TRBD1 (5 bases). The end of the DNA fits TRBJ2-7 better, so the J call may be wrong. This CDR3 has 15 amino acids. Germline V gene lookup returns CDR1 SGHRS and CDR2 YFSETQ. CDR3 sequence (DNA): TGCGCCAGCAGCTTGGATGTCAGGGTTTCCCACGAGCAGTACTTC. Encoded protein: CASSLDVRVSHEQYF.

The CDR3 coding sequence is TGTGCCAGCAGCGCGCAAGGGGGCAGGCTCTACAATGAGCAGTTCTTC. Its translation is CASSAQGGRLYNEQFF. The chain has TRBV7-8 and TRBJ2-1; the match to TRBD1 covers 7 bases. V shed 5 bases, J shed 3 bases, and the junction held 10 bases outside the gene matches. Germline CDR1 and CDR2: SGHVS and FQNEAQ. CDR3 length: 16 amino acids.

This chain links TRBV7-3 with TRBJ2-5, with 10 bases aligning to TRBD2. Unmatched junction bases numbered 10, after V lost 5 bases and J lost 4 bases. Germline values: CDR1 SGHTA, CDR2 FQGTGA. The CDR3 sequence is 16 residues long. The CDR3 DNA reads TGTGCCAGCAGCCCCTCCGAGCGGGGGGGCTTAGAGACCCAGTACTTC. Translating gives CASSPSERGGLETQYF.